This T cell receptor (beta chain) was observed in a study of T cell repertoires in ileal Crohn's disease. Study details: Every patient was operated on for stricturing (roughly 60%) or penetrating (approximately 40%) complications. At postoperative colonoscopy, neoterminal ileum biopsies were taken as M6. Study-level findings and limits: Sorted CD8 T cells held more high-frequency clones than CD4.

Here immunoSEQ multiplex PCR was the method, and the copy in TCRdb shows in-frame clones only, minus some. The sample has some 10,000 clones; just under 75% are singletons. Time point of the sample: neoterminal ileum biopsy at postoperative endoscopy, about 6 months after surgery. Eligibility required adulthood, ileal or ileocolonic Crohn's disease and indicated ileocolonic resection. CDR1 is MDHEN, CDR2 SYDVKM, per germline. V was clipped by 6 bases and J by 5 bases; unmatched bases: 14. CDR3 length equals 17 residues. In the case of this clone: What it recognizes is unknown.

Material: ileal tissue. The TCR originated in an adult with Crohn's disease. The chain couples TRBV28 to TRBJ2-2; TRBD1 matches 8 bases. The CDR3 sequence is CASSPLLRGRRTGELFF. CDR3 DNA sequence: TGTGCCAGCAGCCCCCTTCTCAGGGGGCGAAGGACCGGGGAGCTGTTTTTT.